These 23 T cell receptor beta chains share one sample of origin, sequenced in a study of cytotoxic CD8 clonotypes in ibrutinib-treated CLL. TCRdb's table, derived via immunoSEQ multiplex PCR, lists solely in-frame clones and lacks some. The sample lists about 25,000 clones, 70% to 75% occurring once. Sequences were derived from PBMCs, sampled after 12 months of ibrutinib treatment. These receptors were obtained from a human donor with chronic lymphocytic leukemia.

The rearrangement joins TRBV28 to TRBJ1-5; D might be TRBD1 (5 bases). Germline V gene lookup returns CDR1 MDHEN and CDR2 SYDVKM. This CDR3 is built from 12 residues. V gave up 6 bases and J gave up 3 bases, with 6 bases separating them. The CDR3 nucleotides read TGTGCCAGCAGGGGGACCAATCAGCCCCAGCATTTT. Residues: CASRGTNQPQHF.

This clone appeared a few times. The chain employs TRBV28 and TRBJ1-6; 7 bases are shared with TRBD1. With V trimmed by 6 bases and J by 7 bases, 9 bases remained unmatched. CDR1 MDHEN and CDR2 SYDVKM come from the germline V gene. This CDR3 region has 15 residues. CDR3 coding DNA: TGTGCCAGCAGACCGAACAGGGGAGAGAATTCACCCCTCCACTTT. Translating gives CASRPNRGENSPLHF.

The V gene is TRBV5-1, the J gene TRBJ2-7; no firm D call. In germline, CDR1 is SGHRS, CDR2 YFSETQ. The CDR3 covers 15 residues. Between the trimmed V and J ends, which lost 0 bases and 0 bases, there was a span of 10 bases. CDR3 coding DNA: TGCGCCAGCAGCTTGGGAGACGCGAGCTCCTACGAGCAGTACTTC. Translating gives CASSLGDASSYEQYF. The variable domain in full, completed from reference TRBV5-1 and TRBJ2-7, reads KAGVTQTPRYLIKTRGQQVTLSCSPISGHRSVSWYQQTPGQGLQFLFEYFSETQRNKGNFPGRFSGRQFSNSRSEMNVSTLELGDSALYLCASSLGDASSYEQYFGPGTRLTVT.

CDR3 bases: TGTGCCAGCAGCCCGCGGGGGTTTAGCTCCTACAATGAGCAGTTCTTC. Protein sequence: CASSPRGFSSYNEQFF. The genes are TRBV11-1 and TRBJ2-1; TRBD2 matches at 7 bases. This CDR3 comprises 16 residues. The J segment lost 0 bases and the V segment lost 5 bases, leaving 7 bases of the junction unmatched. In germline, CDR1 is SGHAT, CDR2 FQDESV (reference sequence).

The chain uses TRBV5-6 and TRBJ2-1, with D tentatively TRBD2 (5 bases). V was cut by 4 bases and J by 14 bases, with 13 bases left in between. The CDR3 runs 11 residues. From germline, CDR1 is SGHDT and CDR2 YYEEEE. The CDR3 sequence: CASSQLRGEFF. Here the CDR3 DNA reads TGTGCCAGCAGCCAACTCCGGGGTGAGTTCTTC.

The chain is built from TRBV6-5 and TRBJ1-1; 7 bases line up with TRBD1. There are 13 residues in the CDR3. V trimming: 2 bases; J trimming: 8 bases; junction bases outside the gene matches: 5. The germline gives CDR1 MNHEY, CDR2 SVGAGI. The CDR3 DNA sequence: TGTGCCAGCAGTTACGCAGGGGGTAAAGAAGCTTTCTTT. This codes for CASSYAGGKEAFF.

This clone showed up just once. The V and J genes are TRBV5-1 and TRBJ2-5; possibly TRBD2 for D (6 bases). Germline CDR1 SGHRS, CDR2 YFSETQ. The V end lost 4 bases, the J end lost 4 bases, and 11 bases lay between the germline ends. The CDR3 consists of 13 residues. CDR3 nucleotides: TGCGCCAGCAGCGGGGGAGGCGCAGAGACCCAGTACTTC. Protein sequence: CASSGGGAETQYF.

The V and J genes are TRBV9 and TRBJ2-5, with 8 positions matching TRBD2. The CDR3 runs to 17 residues. Germline V gene lookup returns CDR1 SGDLS and CDR2 YYNGEE. Trimming took 0 bases from V and 1 from J; bases not matched to a gene: 8. This CDR3 is CASSVAPPGTSQETQYF. The CDR3 DNA reads as TGTGCCAGCAGCGTAGCCCCGCCCGGGACTAGCCAAGAGACCCAGTACTTC.

The chain uses TRBV30 and TRBJ2-7; 12 bases agree with TRBD2. This CDR3 has 13 amino acids. The trim removed 2 bases at V and 7 bases at J, leaving 3 bases unmatched. Germline V gene sequence: CDR1 GTSNPN, CDR2 SVGIG (reference sequence). The chain's CDR3 is CAWSPSGGVEQYF. DNA of the CDR3: TGTGCCTGGAGTCCTAGCGGGGGGGTAGAGCAGTACTTC.

This clone came up a few times. The CDR3 DNA sequence: TGTGCCACCAGCAGATCTGAGGGAAGAAAACTGTTTTTT. Its protein is CATSRSEGRKLFF. The chain carries TRBV15 and TRBJ1-4; D is undetermined. V lost 2 bases to trimming and J lost 10 bases, with 11 bases between them. Germline V lookup: CDR1 LNHNV, CDR2 YYDKDF (reference sequence). The CDR3 sequence is 13 residues long. The full variable domain, completed using reference TRBV15 and TRBJ1-4, is DAMVIQNPRYQVTQFGKPVTLSCSQTLNHNVMYWYQQKSSQAPKLLFHYYDKDFNNEADTPDNFQSRRPNTSFCFLDIRSPGLGDTAMYLCATSRSEGRKLFFGSGTQLSVL.

The table lists this clone with a few counts. The chain uses TRBV19 and TRBJ2-7; weak D call: TRBD1 (6 bases). V lost 4 bases to trimming and J lost 3 bases, with 13 bases between them. CDR1 is LNHDA and CDR2 is SQIVND in the germline V gene (reference sequence). The CDR3 length is 14 residues. CDR3 sequence: CASSTRQANYEQYF. The CDR3 region has the DNA TGTGCCAGTAGTACCCGACAGGCCAACTACGAGCAGTACTTC.

The chain carries TRBV5-6 and TRBJ2-5; perhaps TRBD1 as D (5 bases). This CDR3 region has 14 residues. V was shortened by 0 bases and J by 1 base, with 7 bases between the two germline ends. In germline, CDR1 is SGHDT, CDR2 YYEEEE. The DNA for the CDR3 is TGTGCCAGCAGCTTGGTAGGGGTCCAAGAGACCCAGTACTTC. Its translation: CASSLVGVQETQYF.

The rearrangement links TRBV7-9 to TRBJ2-5; 10 bases line up with TRBD1. Germline V lookup: CDR1 SEHNR, CDR2 FQNEAQ (reference sequence). V shed 5 bases, J shed 4 bases, and the junction held 7 bases outside the gene matches. This CDR3 region has 15 residues. The CDR3 loop is CASSPGTGDAETQYF. As DNA, the CDR3 is TGTGCCAGCAGCCCCGGGACAGGGGACGCAGAGACCCAGTACTTC.

The chain is built from TRBV7-3 and TRBJ2-3, with 12 bases aligning to TRBD2. Trimming took 3 bases from V and 5 from J; bases not matched to a gene: 6. Germline values: CDR1 SGHTA, CDR2 FQGTGA. This CDR3 spans 16 amino acids. CDR3 region: CASSFRLAGVGDTQYF. Written as DNA, the CDR3 is TGTGCCAGCAGCTTTAGACTAGCGGGGGTAGGAGATACGCAGTATTTT.

This chain links TRBV27 with TRBJ1-5; perhaps TRBD1 as D (6 bases). Germline CDR1 and CDR2: MNHEY and SMNVEV (reference sequence). The V end lost 2 bases, the J end lost 2 bases, and 22 bases lay between the germline ends. The CDR3 contains 19 residues. CDR3 sequence (DNA): TGTGCCAGCAGTTTAGGACACGGGAGAACAGGGTCAGGCAATCAGCCCCAGCATTTT. Translation: CASSLGHGRTGSGNQPQHF.

The chain couples TRBV2 to TRBJ1-5; TRBD1 aligns across 7 bases. This CDR3 has 12 residues. Germline CDR1 reads SNHLY; CDR2 reads FYNNEI. V lost 7 bases, J lost 4 bases, and 1 base stayed unmatched. CDR3 nucleotide sequence: TGTGCCAGCATGACAGGGAATCAGCCCCAGCATTTT. Its translation is CASMTGNQPQHF.

The chain carries TRBV5-4 and TRBJ2-7; 9 bases fit TRBD1. This CDR3 contains 14 residues. Per germline, CDR1 SGHNT and CDR2 YYREEE (reference sequence). Trimming removed 0 bases from V and 5 bases from J; junction bases left unmatched: 3. CDR3 sequence reads: CASSLDRGLDEQYF. The CDR3 coding sequence is TGTGCCAGCAGCTTGGACAGGGGGCTCGACGAGCAGTACTTC.

The chain is built from TRBV2 and TRBJ1-5; 9 bases fit TRBD1. The length of the CDR3 is 16 residues. V shed 4 bases and J 1 base; nucleotides not matched to a gene: 5. Germline CDR1 SNHLY, CDR2 FYNNEI. CDR3 sequence (DNA): TGTGCCAGCAGTGTCGGGACAGGGAAGAGCAATCAGCCCCAGCATTTT. This gives the protein CASSVGTGKSNQPQHF.

This chain joins TRBV30 and TRBJ1-4, with unresolved D. Germline V gene lookup returns CDR1 GTSNPN and CDR2 SVGIG (reference sequence). This CDR3 comprises 13 residues. V lost 2 bases to trimming and J lost 6 bases, with 10 bases between them. Written as DNA, the CDR3 is TGTGCCTGGAGTAGACTGACCCATGAAAAACTGTTTTTT. Translation gives CAWSRLTHEKLFF.

V and J are TRBV27 and TRBJ2-1, with a weak D call TRBD2 (5 bases). Trimming removed 6 bases from V and 3 bases from J, with 12 bases in between. Germline CDR1 is MNHEY and CDR2 is SMNVEV (reference sequence). This CDR3 comprises 14 residues. The CDR3 coding sequence is TGTGCCAGCAGCCCCACCGGGAACTACAATGAGCAGTTCTTC. Translated: CASSPTGNYNEQFF.

This clone has a handful of counts. The chain uses TRBV6-5 and TRBJ1-6; D is undetermined. V gave up 7 bases and J gave up 5 bases, with 3 bases separating them. Per the germline V gene, CDR1 is MNHEY and CDR2 is SVGAGI. CDR3 length: 11 amino acids. In DNA form, the CDR3 reads TGTGCCAGCAACGATAATTCACCCCTCCACTTT. Translated, it gives CASNDNSPLHF.

V is TRBV19 and J is TRBJ2-3; tentatively, D is TRBD1 (6 bases). The length of the CDR3 is 15 residues. The germline CDR1 and CDR2 sequences are LNHDA and SQIVND (reference sequence). Trimming shortened V by 1 base and J by 2 bases, and 10 bases separated the two germline ends. This CDR3 is CASSIGQVVTDTQYF. DNA for the CDR3: TGTGCCAGTAGTATAGGACAGGTAGTCACAGATACGCAGTATTTT. Complete variable domain (other parts from reference TRBV19 and TRBJ2-3): DGGITQSPKYLFRKEGQNVTLSCEQNLNHDAMYWYRQDPGQGLRLIYYSQIVNDFQKGDIAEGYSVSREKKESFPLTVTSAQKNPTAFYLCASSIGQVVTDTQYFGPGTRLTVL.

This clone was seen once. V gene TRBV6-5 combines with J gene TRBJ2-3; TRBD2 aligns across 8 bases. The CDR3 extends over 16 amino acids. V shed 4 bases, J shed 3 bases, and the junction held 9 bases outside the gene matches. The germline V gene encodes CDR1 MNHEY and CDR2 SVGAGI. CDR3 bases: TGTGCCAGCAGTTCGCCATCGAGCGGGGGTACAGATACGCAGTATTTT. The encoded protein is CASSSPSSGGTDTQYF.